Below are 14 T cell receptor beta chains sequenced from a single sample in a study of control samples from healthy donors and cancer patients. Libraries were prepared by immunoSEQ multiplex PCR; TCRdb keeps only in-frame clonotypes and omits some of them. The data hold under 450,000 clones, with over 75% observed a single time. Material for sequencing was PBMCs. The receptor set was obtained from a man aged 40-55 years with head and neck cancer.

V and J are TRBV7-9 and TRBJ1-3, with a possible D match to TRBD1 (6 bases). Trimming removed 5 bases at V and 6 bases at J, with 14 bases between. The length of the CDR3 is 14 residues. The germline gives CDR1 SEHNR, CDR2 FQNEAQ (reference sequence). This chain's CDR3 is CASSTPTGSNTIYF. The CDR3 DNA sequence: TGTGCCAGCAGCACACCGACAGGCTCAAACACCATATATTTT.

The V and J genes are TRBV6-5 and TRBJ2-1, with 7 bases lining up with TRBD2. J was trimmed by 4 bases and V by 4 bases; bases with no gene match: 7. This CDR3 region has 15 residues. Germline CDR1 reads MNHEY; CDR2 reads SVGAGI. CDR3 sequence (DNA): TGTGCCAGCAGTTTAACTAGCGTCCCGTACAATGAGCAGTTCTTC. Translated, it gives CASSLTSVPYNEQFF.

The chain combines TRBV19 with TRBJ1-2; D is ambiguous. The CDR3 spans 12 residues. Per the germline V gene, CDR1 is LNHDA and CDR2 is SQIVND (reference sequence). V lost 7 bases and J 2 bases, leaving 8 bases between the germline ends. CDR3 nucleotides: TGTGCCAGTACGCAAAGGAACTATGGCTACACCTTC. Protein: CASTQRNYGYTF.

The chain carries TRBV18 and TRBJ2-7; 7 bases agree with TRBD1. There are 16 residues in the CDR3. J lost 3 bases, V lost 2 bases, and 10 bases had no gene match. CDR1 and CDR2 (germline): KGHSH, LQKENI. Here the CDR3 reads CASSPSFQGVYYEQYF. The CDR3 DNA reads TGTGCCAGCTCACCATCGTTCCAGGGGGTATACTACGAGCAGTACTTC.

The V and J genes are TRBV4-3 and TRBJ2-7; 8 positions match TRBD1. The V segment lost 3 bases and the J segment 7 bases; nucleotides outside the gene matches: 11. Germline V lookup: CDR1 LGHNA, CDR2 YSLEER. The CDR3 length is 15 residues. The CDR3 DNA reads TGCGCCAGCAGCCAGGACTGGGGACAGGCCCTTGAGCAGTACTTC. This codes for CASSQDWGQALEQYF.

This clone was counted a few times. This chain connects TRBV19 to TRBJ2-7; 8 nucleotides line up with TRBD1. Per germline, CDR1 LNHDA and CDR2 SQIVND (reference sequence). The J segment lost 2 bases and the V segment lost 5 bases, leaving 5 bases of the junction unmatched. The CDR3 is made up of 14 amino acids. CDR3 in amino acids: CASSVTGGTYEQYF. The DNA for the CDR3 is TGTGCCAGTAGTGTAACAGGGGGGACCTACGAGCAGTACTTC.

This clone was recorded a few times. The chain recombines TRBV28 with TRBJ1-4; TRBD1 matches 8 bases. CDR3 length: 15 residues. Germline values: CDR1 MDHEN, CDR2 SYDVKM. V shed 2 bases, J shed 5 bases, and the junction held 4 bases outside the gene matches. CDR3 sequence: CASSLLTGANEKLFF. CDR3 coding DNA: TGTGCCAGCAGTTTACTGACAGGGGCAAATGAAAAACTGTTTTTT.

The chain has TRBV3-1 (or the pseudogene TRBV3-2) and TRBJ1-4, with D unresolved. Germline V lookup: CDR1 LGHDT, CDR2 YNNKEL (reference sequence). Trimming stripped 4 bases from V and 8 bases from J, with 17 bases between. CDR3 length: 15 amino acids. The CDR3 reads CASSRTRQEGEKLFF. CDR3 DNA: TGTGCCAGCAGCCGGACTCGACAAGAAGGAGAAAAACTGTTTTTT.

About this clone: Within the sample, other DNA sequences also encode this same CDR3. This chain connects TRBV27 to TRBJ2-1; D gene unclear. The germline gives CDR1 MNHEY, CDR2 SMNVEV (reference sequence). V lost 3 bases, J lost 1 base, and 4 bases lay in between. CDR3 size: 13 residues. The CDR3 loop is CASSFSSYNEQFF. Written as DNA, the CDR3 is TGTGCCAGCAGTTTCTCGTCCTACAATGAGCAGTTCTTC.

The chain is built from TRBV9 and TRBJ1-3, with 7 nucleotides matching TRBD1. Unmatched junction bases numbered 9, after V lost 4 bases and J lost 5 bases. In germline, CDR1 is SGDLS, CDR2 YYNGEE. The CDR3 is 15 residues long. CDR3 amino acids: CASSPTGVVRNTIYF. CDR3 coding DNA: TGTGCCAGCAGCCCCACAGGGGTTGTTAGAAACACCATATATTTT.

J is TRBJ1-4 and V is TRBV2, with D possibly matching TRBD1 (5 bases). The V and J ends lost 3 bases and 4 bases respectively, with 18 bases between them. The CDR3 runs to 17 residues. Germline V gives CDR1 SNHLY, CDR2 FYNNEI. Here the CDR3 reads CASSDTGLIRGNEKLFF. DNA of the CDR3: TGTGCCAGCAGTGATACGGGGTTAATAAGGGGTAATGAAAAACTGTTTTTT.

The rearrangement joins TRBV6-6 to TRBJ1-3; D call uncertain. V was trimmed by 8 bases and J by 0 bases, leaving 14 bases between them. Looked up from germline, CDR1 is MNHNY and CDR2 is SVGAGI (reference sequence). The CDR3 contains 15 residues. Here the CDR3 reads CASERGESSGNTIYF. In DNA form, the CDR3 reads TGTGCCAGCGAAAGAGGAGAGAGCTCTGGAAACACCATATATTTT.

The V and J genes are TRBV20-1 and TRBJ1-4; D possibly corresponds to TRBD1 (6 bases). The V gene's germline CDR1 is DFQATT and CDR2 SNEGSKA (reference sequence). This CDR3 is 15 amino acids long. V was shortened by 3 bases and J by 6 bases, with 17 bases between the two germline ends. CDR3 DNA sequence: TGCAGTGCTAGTCCTACAGGGTACTATGATGAAAAACTGTTTTTT. Protein sequence: CSASPTGYYDEKLFF.

This chain links TRBV9 with TRBJ1-2; TRBD1 matches 9 bases. Germline loops: CDR1 SGDLS, CDR2 YYNGEE. This CDR3 spans 15 amino acids. V lost 1 base to trimming and J lost 6 bases; unmatched junction nucleotides: 7. The CDR3: CASSVSLQGANGYTF. CDR3 nucleotide sequence: TGTGCCAGCAGCGTATCGTTACAGGGGGCAAATGGCTACACCTTC.